Listed below are T cell receptor beta chains from one sample, sequenced in a study of control samples from healthy donors and cancer patients. Clones were sequenced by immunoSEQ multiplex PCR, and TCRdb holds only the in-frame ones, with some missing. The table includes around 71,000 clones, about 89% detected once. Sample: PBMCs. The receptors were gathered from a woman aged 50 to 65 with head and neck cancer. CDR3s include the opening cysteine and the closing phenylalanine or tryptophan. D genes are given only for firm matches. The size entry is marked missing in some rows and otherwise reads once, few, many or a size class.

D gene | J gene | V gene | clone size | CDR3 DNA | CDR3 protein
TRBD2 | TRBJ2-5 | TRBV7-2 | - | TGTGCCAGCAGCTTAGCACGGGGGGGCGGGCAAGAGACCCAGTACTTC | CASSLARGGGQETQYF
TRBD1 | TRBJ1-1 | TRBV29-1 | - | TGCAGCGTCACGGCCCTTCTCAGGGGGACTGAAGCTTTCTTT | CSVTALLRGTEAFF
TRBD2 | TRBJ2-4 | TRBV14 | - | TGTGCCAGCAGCCAAGATAGCGGGAGGAACATTCAGTACTTC | CASSQDSGRNIQYF
- | TRBJ1-4 | TRBV7-2 | - | TGTGCCAGCAGCTTAGCGGCCCAGGGGAATGAAAAACTGTTTTTT | CASSLAAQGNEKLFF
TRBD1 | TRBJ1-2 | TRBV20-1 | - | TGCAGTGCTAGAGCGGGACAGGTTAACACCTTC | CSARAGQVNTF
- | TRBJ1-1 | TRBV5-1 | - | TGCGCCAGCAGCGCTTCTTCGGTGAACACTGAAGCTTTCTTT | CASSASSVNTEAFF
- | TRBJ2-1 | TRBV28 | - | TGTGCCAGCAGTTTATCTACAGGGAGGTCCTACAATGAGCAGTTCTTC | CASSLSTGRSYNEQFF
TRBD1 | TRBJ2-5 | TRBV28 | - | TGTGCCAGCAGTTTTCAGGGGGTCCGCCAAGAGACCCAGTACTTC | CASSFQGVRQETQYF
- | TRBJ2-1 | TRBV1 | - | TGCACCAGCAGCCCCTTTACAGGTGAGCAGTTCTTC | CTSSPFTGEQFF
- | TRBJ2-3 | TRBV11-1 | - | TGTGCCAGCAGCTTAGGAGACAGCCAGACGGATACGCAGTATTTT | CASSLGDSQTDTQYF
- | TRBJ2-3 | TRBV27 | - | TGTGCCAGCAGTTTAGGACAGTCTAGCACAGATACGCAGTATTTT | CASSLGQSSTDTQYF
- | TRBJ1-1 | TRBV6-2/TRBV6-3 | - | TGTGCCAGCAGTTACTCCAGAACGGGACACACGAACACTGAAGCTTTCTTT | CASSYSRTGHTNTEAFF
TRBD1 | TRBJ1-1 | TRBV30 | - | TGTGCCTGGAGTACCCGGACAGGGAAAGGCTCCACTGAAGCTTTCTTT | CAWSTRTGKGSTEAFF
TRBD2 | TRBJ2-3 | TRBV6-1 | - | TGTGCCAGCAGTGAACTAAGCGGGGGGACAGATACGCAGTATTTT | CASSELSGGTDTQYF
- | TRBJ1-2 | TRBV28 | once | TGTGCCAGCAGTTTCCGCTTGAGGAGCCTAGGCTACACCTTC | CASSFRLRSLGYTF
TRBD1 | TRBJ1-5 | TRBV6-1 | - | TGTGCCAGCAGTGACCGTGGGACAGGCATTGCGCCCCAGCATTTT | CASSDRGTGIAPQHF
- | TRBJ1-4 | TRBV4-1 | - | TGCGCCAGCAGCCAAGTACTGGGGGTGGGAAAACTGTTTTTT | CASSQVLGVGKLFF
TRBD1 | TRBJ2-7 | TRBV5-4 | - | TGTGCCAGCAGCTTAACAGGGGCCTACGAGCAGTACTTC | CASSLTGAYEQYF
- | TRBJ2-7 | TRBV7-9 | - | TGTGCCAGCAGCGTCCGTCTCCGGGTCGAGCAGTACTTC | CASSVRLRVEQYF
- | TRBJ1-1 | TRBV5-1 | - | TGCGCCAGCAGCTTGGAAGGGTCCCTGGGCACTGAAGCTTTCTTT | CASSLEGSLGTEAFF
TRBD1 | TRBJ2-5 | TRBV13 | - | TGTGCCAGCAGCGCCAGGGGGCGGGAGACCCAGTACTTC | CASSARGRETQYF
- | TRBJ2-7 | TRBV5-1 | - | TGCGCCAGCAGCCAGACTGGTTCCTACGAGCAGTACTTC | CASSQTGSYEQYF
- | TRBJ1-2 | TRBV18 | - | TGTGCCAGCTCACCACAGGGGGTAAATGGCTACACCTTC | CASSPQGVNGYTF
- | TRBJ2-7 | TRBV3-1/TRBV3-2 | - | TGTGCCAGCAGCCAAGGGACCGGGTTTCTCGAGCAGTACTTC | CASSQGTGFLEQYF
- | TRBJ1-5 | TRBV5-5 | - | TGTGCCAGCAGCTTGGGGGTAAATCAGCCCCAGCATTTT | CASSLGVNQPQHF
- | TRBJ2-7 | TRBV20-1 | few | TGCAGTGCTAGTAGCAGGCGGGGTCCCTACGAGCAGTACTTC | CSASSRRGPYEQYF
- | TRBJ2-6 | TRBV7-2 | - | TGTGCCAGCAGCGCACCCGGTCGGGCTGGGGCCAACGTCCTGACTTTC | CASSAPGRAGANVLTF
TRBD1 | TRBJ1-1 | TRBV28 | - | TGTGCCAGCAGTAGACAGGGGTTGAACACTGAAGCTTTCTTT | CASSRQGLNTEAFF
- | TRBJ2-1 | TRBV6-2/TRBV6-3 | - | TGTGCCAGCAGTTATATTTCGGGTGAGCAGTTCTTC | CASSYISGEQFF
- | TRBJ2-5 | TRBV28 | - | TGTGCCAGCAGCCCCTCGAGGAGGATCCAAGAGACCCAGTACTTC | CASSPSRRIQETQYF
TRBD1 | TRBJ1-3 | TRBV28 | - | TGTGCCAGTGGACAGGGCCTGGACACCATATATTTT | CASGQGLDTIYF
TRBD2 | TRBJ2-3 | TRBV2 | - | TGTGCCAGCAGGGTAGCGGGGCCAGGGGATACGCAGTATTTT | CASRVAGPGDTQYF
- | TRBJ2-3 | TRBV19 | - | TGTGCCAGTAAAGGGGGGAACGCAGATACGCAGTATTTT | CASKGGNADTQYF
- | TRBJ1-1 | TRBV9 | - | TGTGCCAGCAGCCCCCTTCTCACAAGGCCGGGGGACACTGAAGCTTTCTTT | CASSPLLTRPGDTEAFF
- | TRBJ2-7 | TRBV14 | - | TGTGCCAGCAGCCAAAGGGTGCTGGGCCTTCGGTCCTACGAGCAGTACTTC | CASSQRVLGLRSYEQYF
- | TRBJ1-6 | TRBV6-1 | - | TGTGCCAGCAGTGAAGTAGGGGGGGCGAATTCACCCCTCCACTTT | CASSEVGGANSPLHF
- | TRBJ1-1 | TRBV7-9 | - | TGTGCCAGCAGTTGGGACACGCGAAGGGCTTTCTTT | CASSWDTRRAFF
- | TRBJ1-3 | TRBV11-2 | once | TGTGCCAGCAGCTTAGATCGGTGGGGCACCATATATTTT | CASSLDRWGTIYF
- | TRBJ1-1 | TRBV7-6 | few | TGTGCCAGCAGCTCTACCACCGACACTGAAGCTTTCTTT | CASSSTTDTEAFF
TRBD1 | TRBJ2-2 | TRBV18 | once | TGTGCCAGCTCACTGGACAGGTTGAACACCGGGGAGCTGTTTTTT | CASSLDRLNTGELFF
- | TRBJ1-2 | TRBV5-6 | - | TGTGCCAGCAGCCTGGGAGGGCAAGACTTCTATGGCTACACCTTC | CASSLGGQDFYGYTF
- | TRBJ1-1 | TRBV6-1 | - | TGTGCCAGCAGTGAAGAAGTACAGCCCAATGGCAACACTGAAGCTTTCTTT | CASSEEVQPNGNTEAFF
- | TRBJ2-5 | TRBV3-1/TRBV3-2 | - | TGTGCCAGCAGCCAAGGAGGTTTAGGAAGGCAAGAGACCCAGTACTTC | CASSQGGLGRQETQYF
- | TRBJ1-2 | TRBV28 | - | TGTGCCAGCAGTTTCTTAGCTAACTATGGCTACACCTTC | CASSFLANYGYTF
- | TRBJ1-1 | TRBV6-1 | - | TGTGCCAGCAGTGAAAGTCGGGGATTCACTGAAGCTTTCTTT | CASSESRGFTEAFF
- | TRBJ1-1 | TRBV9 | - | TGTGCCAGCAGCGCTGTCGGGGTCATGAACACTGAAGCTTTCTTT | CASSAVGVMNTEAFF
- | TRBJ2-7 | TRBV28 | - | TGTGCCAGCAGTTACCAGGGGAGGCCCTACGAGCAGTACTTC | CASSYQGRPYEQYF